This T cell receptor (beta chain) was captured by sequencing in a study of CD8 T cells in Susac syndrome. Germline CDR1 GTSNPN, CDR2 SVGIG (reference sequence). With 0 bases removed from V and 3 bases from J, the gap between germline ends came to 13 bases. The CDR3 totals 15 residues. CD8+ and CD4+ blood T cells underwent TCR beta sequencing. After extraction with the RNeasy kit, 0.5 to 1 ug of the RNA was reverse transcribed using random hexamers. TCRdb used MiXCR to reprocess the immunoSEQ multiplex PCR reads, holding one entry per CDR3 protein. The data contain approximately 150,000 distinct CDR3 sequences, approximately 95% of them singletons.

Sequenced: CD4+ T cells from PBMCs. The origin of this receptor is a human donor with multiple sclerosis. The chain is built from TRBV30 and TRBJ2-3; weak D call: TRBD2 (6 bases). The CDR3 loop is CAWSVLSLATDTQYF. The CDR3 DNA sequence: TGTGCCTGGAGTGTACTGTCGCTAGCGACAGATACGCAGTATTTT.